This T cell receptor beta chain appears in the sequencing data of a study of T cell responses to AZD1222 COVID-19 vaccine. There are 15 residues in the CDR3. Per the germline V gene, CDR1 is MDHEN and CDR2 is SYDVKM. In the case of this clone: The antigen is not known.

General study results and limits: Two AZD1222 administrations were followed by greater Spike-specific TCR breadth and depth.

The repertoire was sequenced with immunoSEQ multiplex PCR; TCRdb's copy has only in-frame clones and lacks some. The data show 45,000 or so clones, with about nine tenths seen just once and over 35% held by the top ten. This receptor was taken from an adult who received the AZD1222 COVID-19 vaccine. The V gene is TRBV28, the J gene TRBJ1-2; TRBD1 is a possible D gene (5 bases). The source material was peripheral blood, sampled 28 days after the second AZD1222 dose. This chain's CDR3 is CACRAGTVGDYGYTF. Written as DNA, the CDR3 is TGTGCATGTAGGGCCGGGACGGTGGGCGACTATGGCTACACCTTC.